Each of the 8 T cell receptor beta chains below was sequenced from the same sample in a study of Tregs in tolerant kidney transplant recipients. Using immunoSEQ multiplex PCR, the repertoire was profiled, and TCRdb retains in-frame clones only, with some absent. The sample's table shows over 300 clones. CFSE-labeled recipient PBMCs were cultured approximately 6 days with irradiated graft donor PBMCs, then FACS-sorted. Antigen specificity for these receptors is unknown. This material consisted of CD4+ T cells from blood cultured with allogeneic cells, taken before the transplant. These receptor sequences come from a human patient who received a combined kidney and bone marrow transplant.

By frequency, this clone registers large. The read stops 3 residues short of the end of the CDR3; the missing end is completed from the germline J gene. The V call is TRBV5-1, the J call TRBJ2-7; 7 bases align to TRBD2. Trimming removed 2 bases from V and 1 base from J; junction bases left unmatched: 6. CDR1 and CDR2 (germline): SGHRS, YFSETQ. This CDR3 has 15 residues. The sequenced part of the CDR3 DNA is TGCGCCAGCAGCTTAGCGGGGACTGTATCCTACGAG. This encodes CASSLAGTVSYE. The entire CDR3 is CASSLAGTVSYEQYF.

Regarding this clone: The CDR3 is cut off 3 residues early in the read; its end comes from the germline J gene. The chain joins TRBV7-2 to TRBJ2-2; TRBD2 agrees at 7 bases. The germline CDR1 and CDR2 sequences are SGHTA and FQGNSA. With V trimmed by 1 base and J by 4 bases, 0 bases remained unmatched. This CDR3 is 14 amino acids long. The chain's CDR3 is CASSLGGGTGELFF. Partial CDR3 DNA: TGTGCCAGCAGCTTAGGGGGGGGCACCGGGGAG.

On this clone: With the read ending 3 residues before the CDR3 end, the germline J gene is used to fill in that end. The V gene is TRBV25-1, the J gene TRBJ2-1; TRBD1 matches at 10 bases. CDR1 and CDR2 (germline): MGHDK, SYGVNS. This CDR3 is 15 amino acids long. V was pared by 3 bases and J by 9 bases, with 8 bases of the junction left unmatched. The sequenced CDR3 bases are TGTGCCAGCAGTGACCGGGACAGGGGTTCTGGTGAG. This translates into CASSDRDRGSGE. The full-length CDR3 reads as CASSDRDRGSGEQFF.

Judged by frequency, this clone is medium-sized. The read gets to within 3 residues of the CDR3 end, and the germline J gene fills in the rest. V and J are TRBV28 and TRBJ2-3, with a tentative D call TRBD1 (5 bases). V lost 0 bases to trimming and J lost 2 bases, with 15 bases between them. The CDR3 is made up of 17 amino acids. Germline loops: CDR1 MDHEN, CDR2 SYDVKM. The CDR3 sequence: CASSLWETTALTDTQYF. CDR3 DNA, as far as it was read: TGTGCCAGCAGTTTATGGGAAACGACAGCCCTCACAGATACG.

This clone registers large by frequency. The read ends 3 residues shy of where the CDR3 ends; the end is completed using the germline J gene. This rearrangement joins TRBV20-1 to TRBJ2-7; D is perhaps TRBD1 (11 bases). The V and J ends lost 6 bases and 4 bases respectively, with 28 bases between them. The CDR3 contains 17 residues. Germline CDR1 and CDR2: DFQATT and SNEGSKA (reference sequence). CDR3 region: CSAPRDRGASGRYEQYF. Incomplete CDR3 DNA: TGCAGTGCGCCCCGGGACAGGGGGGCTAGCGGGAGATACGAG.

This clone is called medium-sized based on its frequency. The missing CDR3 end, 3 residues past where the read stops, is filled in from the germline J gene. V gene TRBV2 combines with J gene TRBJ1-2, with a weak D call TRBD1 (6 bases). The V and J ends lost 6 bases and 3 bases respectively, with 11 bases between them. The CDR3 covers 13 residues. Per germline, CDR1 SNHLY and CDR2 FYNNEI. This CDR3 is CASSLRGYYGYTF. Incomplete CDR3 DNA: TGTGCCAGCAGCCTAAGGGGGTACTATGGC.

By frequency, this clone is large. The CDR3 is CASRFQGEAYEQYF. Partial CDR3 DNA: TGTGCCAGCAGGTTCCAGGGGGAAGCCTACGAG. V is TRBV5-4 and J is TRBJ2-7; 7 bases are a match to TRBD1. The read is 3 residues too short to cover the CDR3 end, so that end is filled in from the germline J gene. This CDR3 comprises 14 residues. V dropped 5 bases and J dropped 2; count of bases not matched to a gene: 7. In germline, CDR1 is SGHNT, CDR2 YYREEE (reference sequence). The full variable domain, with the rest looked up from reference TRBV5-4 and TRBJ2-7, is ETGVTQSPTHLIKTRGQQVTLRCSSQSGHNTVSWYQQALGQGPQFIFQYYREEENGRGNFPPRFSGLQFPNYSSELNVNALELDDSALYLCASRFQGEAYEQYFGPGTRLTVT.

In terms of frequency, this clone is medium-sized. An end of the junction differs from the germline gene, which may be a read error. The sequenced part of the CDR3 DNA is TGCGCCATCCCTCGGACAGATAACACTGAA. The encoded protein is CAIPRTDNTE. The entire CDR3 protein reads CAIPRTDNTEAFF. The J gene is TRBJ1-1, the V gene TRBV4-2; D possibly corresponds to TRBD1 (6 bases). The read ends 3 residues early relative to the CDR3; the germline J gene fills the gap. Germline CDR1 is LGHNA and CDR2 is YNFKEQ. The CDR3 is made up of 13 amino acids.